This entry describes one TCR beta chain. Its antigen is unidentified. This record belongs to a study of identical twins. The CDR3 is 16 amino acids. Trimming removed 1 base from V and 4 bases from J; junction bases left unmatched: 7. Germline V lookup: CDR1 SGHVS, CDR2 FNYEAQ. Study outcomes and limitations: Possibly, invariant MAIT and iNKT cells partly confounded zero-insertion analyses. Fewer insertions characterized abundant cord blood beta clonotypes, whereas memory repertoires showed none.

A universal primer site was created by template switching, with the cDNA bearing unique molecular identifiers. TCRdb passed the 5' RACE reads through MiXCR, listing each CDR3 protein once. The sample lists some 570,000 distinct CDR3 sequences, under 25% occurring once. The sample also formed part of further work on yellow fever vaccine responses in identical twins.

The TCR originated in a woman under 30 in good health. The specimen was CD4+ T cells sorted from blood. The chain employs TRBV7-6 and TRBJ2-7; 10 nucleotides align to TRBD2. The CDR3 DNA follows: TGTGCCAGCAGCTTAGGGGCTAGCGGGAGTGTTTACGAGCAGTACTTC. It is translated as CASSLGASGSVYEQYF.